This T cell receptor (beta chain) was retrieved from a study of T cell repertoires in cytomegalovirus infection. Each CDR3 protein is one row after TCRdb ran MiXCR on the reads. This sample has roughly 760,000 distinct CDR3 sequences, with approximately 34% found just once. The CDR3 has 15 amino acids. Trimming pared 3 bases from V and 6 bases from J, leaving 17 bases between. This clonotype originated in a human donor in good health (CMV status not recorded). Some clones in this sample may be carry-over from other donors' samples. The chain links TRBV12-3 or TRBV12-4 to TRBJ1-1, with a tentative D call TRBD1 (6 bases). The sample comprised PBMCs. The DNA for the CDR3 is TGTGCCAGCAGTTTGCTCCAGGGGACTTACCCTGAAGCTTTCTTT. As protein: CASSLLQGTYPEAFF.